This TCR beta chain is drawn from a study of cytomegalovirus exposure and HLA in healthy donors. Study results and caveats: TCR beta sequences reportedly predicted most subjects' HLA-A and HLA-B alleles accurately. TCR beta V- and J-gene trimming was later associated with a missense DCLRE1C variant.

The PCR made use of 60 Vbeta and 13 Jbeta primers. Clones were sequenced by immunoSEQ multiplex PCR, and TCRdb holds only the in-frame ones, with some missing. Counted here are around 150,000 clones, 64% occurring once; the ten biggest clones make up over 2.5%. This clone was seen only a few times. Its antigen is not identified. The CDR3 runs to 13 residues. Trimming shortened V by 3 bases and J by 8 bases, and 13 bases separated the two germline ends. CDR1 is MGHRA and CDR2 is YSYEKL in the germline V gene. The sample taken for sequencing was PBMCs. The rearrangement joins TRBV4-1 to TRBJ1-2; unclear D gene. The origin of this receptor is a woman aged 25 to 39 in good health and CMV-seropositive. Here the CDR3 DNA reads TGCGCCAGCAGCCACCCCAACAGTATGGGCTACACCTTC. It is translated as CASSHPNSMGYTF.